The 19 T cell receptor beta chains below come from one sample, sequenced in a study of shared clonotypes between healthy human individuals. The data were produced by immunoSEQ multiplex PCR, yet TCRdb's version contains in-frame clones alone and is incomplete. Here the sample spans roughly 1,000,000 clones, approximately 80% being singletons. Sequences were obtained from memory CD4+ T cells from PBMCs. The subset was: CD45RA-negative fraction. Source of these receptors: a man aged 18 to 30 in good health. Some clones in this sample may be carry-over from other donors' samples.

This clone turned up a few times. The chain recombines TRBV4-1 with TRBJ1-2; TRBD1 matches 7 bases. CDR3 length: 14 residues. In germline, CDR1 is MGHRA, CDR2 YSYEKL. V lost 4 bases and J lost 4; bases outside the gene matches: 6. The CDR3, as DNA: TGCGCCAGCAGCCGACAGGGCTCCGCCTATGGCTACACCTTC. It is translated as CASSRQGSAYGYTF.

J is TRBJ1-1 and V is TRBV11-1; possibly TRBD1 for D (6 bases). This CDR3 region has 13 residues. CDR1 and CDR2 (germline): SGHAT, FQDESV (reference sequence). V lost 5 bases and J 1 base, leaving 8 bases between the germline ends. The CDR3 sequence is CASSQDRNTEAFF. CDR3 nucleotides: TGTGCCAGCAGCCAGGACAGGAACACTGAAGCTTTCTTT.

The chain joins TRBV5-4 to TRBJ2-5, with 7 bases lining up with TRBD2. Germline V gene data show CDR1 as SGHNT and CDR2 as YYREEE (reference sequence). V was pared by 0 bases and J by 5 bases, with 7 bases of the junction left unmatched. This CDR3 is built from 15 residues. CDR3 protein: CASSLVGGSGETQYF. The CDR3 DNA is TGTGCCAGCAGCTTGGTAGGCGGGAGCGGGGAGACCCAGTACTTC.

Many counts were recorded for this clone. The chain links TRBV9 to TRBJ2-3, with D uncertain. The V gene lost 4 bases and the J gene lost 0 bases, with 3 bases spanning the gap. The CDR3 consists of 12 residues. CDR1 and CDR2 (germline): SGDLS, YYNGEE. In nucleotides, the CDR3 is TGTGCCAGCAGCATGAGCACAGATACGCAGTATTTT. This translates into CASSMSTDTQYF. Drawing the rest from reference TRBV9 and TRBJ2-3, the complete variable domain is DSGVTQTPKHLITATGQRVTLRCSPRSGDLSVYWYQQSLDQGLQFLIQYYNGEERAKGNILERFSAQQFPDLHSELNLSSLELGDSALYFCASSMSTDTQYFGPGTRLTVL.

J is TRBJ2-7 and V is TRBV27; no reliable D call. Germline loops: CDR1 MNHEY, CDR2 SMNVEV (reference sequence). This CDR3 is 12 amino acids long. V lost 3 bases and J 1 base, leaving 4 bases between the germline ends. The CDR3 reads CASSFRSYEQYF. CDR3 nucleotide sequence: TGTGCCAGCAGTTTCCGTTCCTACGAGCAGTACTTC.

V and J are TRBV7-2 and TRBJ2-5; 9 bases are shared with TRBD1. The V and J ends lost 4 bases and 3 bases, in that order; junction bases with no gene match: 6. The CDR3 contains 15 residues. Germline V CDR1 and CDR2: SGHTA, FQGNSA. DNA of the CDR3: TGTGCCAGCAGCTCCGGGACAGGGCAAAAAGAGACCCAGTACTTC. Residues: CASSSGTGQKETQYF.

The chain joins TRBV6-6 to TRBJ1-2; 7 bases are shared with TRBD1. Germline V lookup: CDR1 MNHNY, CDR2 SVGAGI (reference sequence). V gave up 2 bases and J gave up 7 bases; unmatched junction bases: 10. The CDR3 totals 15 residues. This CDR3 is CASSYGATGSPGYTF. CDR3 coding DNA: TGTGCCAGCAGTTACGGGGCGACAGGGTCGCCTGGCTACACCTTC.

In this sample, this clone turned up many times. This chain links TRBV6-1 with TRBJ2-5; the match to TRBD1 covers 7 bases. Unmatched junction bases numbered 9, after V lost 6 bases and J lost 2 bases. The CDR3 totals 15 residues. Looked up from germline, CDR1 is MNHNS and CDR2 is SASEGT. The CDR3, as DNA: TGTGCCAGCAGCCACAGGGGCCCTCTACAAGAGACCCAGTACTTC. It yields the protein CASSHRGPLQETQYF.

Comment on this clone: The same CDR3 is also encoded by other DNA sequences in this sample. The chain links TRBV5-1 to TRBJ2-7; the D gene is possibly TRBD2 (7 bases). In germline, CDR1 is SGHRS, CDR2 YFSETQ. This CDR3 comprises 15 residues. V lost 4 bases and J 6 bases, leaving 20 bases between the germline ends. The CDR3 nucleotides read TGCGCCAGCAGCCTTGGGGGGGCCCCCCGGGGCGAGCAGTACTTC. Translation gives CASSLGGAPRGEQYF.

The rearrangement joins TRBV6-7 to TRBJ2-3; the D call may be TRBD1 or TRBD2 (5 bases each). TRBV6-7 is designated an ORF whose function remains uncertain. The CDR3 extends over 11 amino acids. V was cut by 7 bases and J by 6 bases, with 8 bases left in between. The CDR3 spells CASTEGDTQYF. CDR3 DNA: TGTGCCAGCACCGAGGGGGATACGCAGTATTTT.

The J gene is TRBJ2-1, the V gene TRBV19; 10 nucleotides agree with TRBD1. Trimming removed 4 bases from V and 9 bases from J; junction bases left unmatched: 9. CDR1 is LNHDA, CDR2 SQIVND, per germline (reference sequence). The CDR3 length is 15 residues. The CDR3 sequence is CASSNWDRGESEQFF. CDR3 bases: TGTGCCAGTAGTAATTGGGACAGGGGAGAGAGTGAGCAGTTCTTC.

The chain uses TRBV2 and TRBJ1-5, with D possibly TRBD1 on 5 matching bases. The ends were cut back, 6 bases at V and 0 bases at J, with 9 bases in the middle. CDR1 and CDR2 (germline): SNHLY, FYNNEI. There are 14 residues in the CDR3. CDR3 in DNA: TGTGCCAGCAGGGGACCTTATAGCAATCAGCCCCAGCATTTT. Amino acids: CASRGPYSNQPQHF. Variable domain in full (rest from reference TRBV2 and TRBJ1-5): EPEVTQTPSHQVTQMGQEVILRCVPISNHLYFYWYRQILGQKVEFLVSFYNNEISEKSEIFDDQFSVERPDGSNFTLKIRSTKLEDSAMYFCASRGPYSNQPQHFGDGTRLSIL.

The genes are TRBV5-1 and TRBJ1-1; no reliable D call. This CDR3 is built from 11 residues. Germline V gives CDR1 SGHRS, CDR2 YFSETQ. Trimming left V 3 bases short and J 11 bases short, with 11 bases between. CDR3 in DNA: TGCGCCAGCAGCTCGGACCTTGGGGCTTTCTTT. This codes for CASSSDLGAFF.

The count of this clone is one. The chain joins TRBV28 to TRBJ2-5; either TRBD1 or TRBD2 may fit D (5 bases each). CDR1 and CDR2 from the germline V gene are MDHEN and SYDVKM. The CDR3 contains 13 residues. V lost 4 bases to trimming and J lost 3 bases, with 9 bases between them. In DNA form, the CDR3 reads TGTGCCAGCAGTTCTAGGGGAGAAGAGACCCAGTACTTC. Translation gives CASSSRGEETQYF.

This chain joins TRBV7-9 and TRBJ2-6, with D possibly being TRBD2 (5 bases). This CDR3 region has 14 residues. Germline CDR1 is SEHNR and CDR2 is FQNEAQ (reference sequence). V lost 2 bases, J lost 11 bases, and 13 bases lay in between. The CDR3 loop reads CASSLSGGLDVLTF. The CDR3 DNA reads as TGTGCCAGCAGCTTAAGTGGCGGGCTCGACGTCCTGACTTTC.

This sequence joins TRBV5-3 and TRBJ2-1, with 9 bases fitting TRBD2. TRBV5-3 carries the ORF label, with uncertain function. This CDR3 region has 20 residues. With V trimmed by 0 bases and J by 8 bases, 21 bases remained unmatched. The CDR3 nucleotides read TGTGCCAGAAGCTTGGAATTCAGGCATCCGGCGGGAGGGCCTCTCGATGAGCAGTTCTTC. This translates into CARSLEFRHPAGGPLDEQFF.

This clone has ten or more counts. This chain joins TRBV19 and TRBJ2-1; 9 bases align to TRBD2. There are 14 residues in the CDR3. The junction had 7 bases not matched to a gene; V was cut back by 6 bases and J by 7 bases. CDR1 is LNHDA, CDR2 SQIVND, per germline (reference sequence). The CDR3 reads CASRRRGGRNEQFF. For the CDR3, the DNA is TGTGCCAGTAGGCGGCGGGGGGGTAGGAATGAGCAGTTCTTC.

V and J are TRBV7-9 and TRBJ2-1; 11 nucleotides align to TRBD2. The CDR3 totals 18 residues. The junction had 12 bases not matched to a gene; V was cut back by 7 bases and J by 1 base. Germline values: CDR1 SEHNR, CDR2 FQNEAQ (reference sequence). CDR3 in amino acids: CASTEWASGRKSYNEQFF. The CDR3 nucleotides are TGTGCCAGCACCGAGTGGGCTAGCGGGAGGAAATCCTACAATGAGCAGTTCTTC. The full variable domain, with the rest looked up from reference TRBV7-9 and TRBJ2-1, is DTGVSQNPRHKITKRGQNVTFRCDPISEHNRLYWYRQTLGQGPEFLTYFQNEAQLEKSRLLSDRFSAERPKGSFSTLEIQRTEQGDSAMYLCASTEWASGRKSYNEQFFGPGTRLTVL.

The gene calls are TRBV7-9 and TRBJ2-7; 9 bases align to TRBD1. J gave up 1 base and V 5 bases, and 3 bases lay outside the gene matches. CDR1 SEHNR and CDR2 FQNEAQ come from the germline V gene (reference sequence). This CDR3 contains 14 residues. CDR3: CASSTQGASYEQYF. CDR3 in DNA: TGTGCCAGCAGCACACAGGGGGCTTCCTACGAGCAGTACTTC. The full variable domain, with the rest looked up from reference TRBV7-9 and TRBJ2-7, is DTGVSQNPRHKITKRGQNVTFRCDPISEHNRLYWYRQTLGQGPEFLTYFQNEAQLEKSRLLSDRFSAERPKGSFSTLEIQRTEQGDSAMYLCASSTQGASYEQYFGPGTRLTVT.